The 18 T cell receptor beta chains given below trace back to one sample, sequenced in a study of blood T cell repertoires in COVID-19. The data were produced by immunoSEQ multiplex PCR, yet TCRdb's version contains in-frame clones alone and is incomplete. The sample contains 170,000 or so clones, over 80% of which appear only once. Material for sequencing was peripheral blood. All receptors derive from a woman between 65 and 79 years old with COVID-19, enrolled during active disease.

DNA for the CDR3: TGCGCCAGCAGCTTGGGACAGAGTGAAGCTTTCTTT. The encoded protein is CASSLGQSEAFF. This chain joins TRBV5-1 and TRBJ1-1; TRBD1 is a possible D gene (5 bases). Germline values: CDR1 SGHRS, CDR2 YFSETQ. V lost 0 bases, J lost 7 bases, and 7 bases lay in between. The CDR3 runs 12 residues.

The CDR3 is CASSYETGVGEQYF. The CDR3 nucleotides read TGTGCCAGCAGTTACGAAACAGGGGTCGGGGAGCAGTACTTC. The V and J genes are TRBV6-5 and TRBJ2-7; 7 bases align to TRBD1. Trimming cost V 2 bases and J 7 bases; bases outside gene matches: 8. The CDR3 loop spans 14 amino acids. CDR1 is MNHEY, CDR2 SVGAGI, per germline.

The chain uses TRBV25-1 and TRBJ2-1; TRBD1 matches at 9 bases. The CDR3 runs to 16 residues. Germline assignment: CDR1 MGHDK and CDR2 SYGVNS. V gave up 2 bases and J gave up 9 bases; unmatched junction bases: 11. CDR3 loop: CASSEGSGQGQGEQFF. The CDR3 DNA reads TGTGCCAGCAGTGAAGGCTCGGGACAGGGTCAGGGTGAGCAGTTCTTC.

The CDR3 loop reads CASSQVGTSGRPIHEQFF. The CDR3 DNA follows: TGTGCCAGCAGCCAAGTTGGGACTAGCGGGAGGCCCATTCATGAGCAGTTCTTC. The V and J genes are TRBV4-2 and TRBJ2-1; TRBD2 agrees at 15 bases. This CDR3 is 18 amino acids long. From germline, CDR1 is LGHNA and CDR2 YNFKEQ. V trimming: 1 base; J trimming: 8 bases; junction bases outside the gene matches: 9.

This chain joins TRBV4-3 and TRBJ2-3; D perhaps matches TRBD2 (6 bases). Trimming took 1 base from V and 2 from J, leaving 10 bases between them. The CDR3 has 15 residues. Germline CDR1 is LGHNA and CDR2 is YSLEER. The CDR3 reads CASSQVGGFTDTQYF. Here the CDR3 DNA reads TGCGCCAGCAGCCAAGTGGGGGGTTTCACAGATACGCAGTATTTT.

This chain uses TRBV7-3 with TRBJ2-7, with 9 positions matching TRBD1. Germline CDR1 reads SGHTA; CDR2 reads FQGTGA. J lost 5 bases, V lost 4 bases, and 3 bases had no gene match. CDR3 size: 13 residues. In nucleotides, the CDR3 is TGTGCCAGCAGCTACAGGGGGCACAACGAGCAGTACTTC. It codes for CASSYRGHNEQYF.

The chain joins TRBV19 to TRBJ1-1; D might be TRBD1 (5 bases). Deletions cut 7 bases from V and 4 bases from J, with 19 bases between. Germline V CDR1 and CDR2: LNHDA, SQIVND (reference sequence). The CDR3 runs 15 residues. For the CDR3, the DNA is TGTGCCAGTAATCGGGGGGGTCAGATTAGCACTGAAGCTTTCTTT. This translates into CASNRGGQISTEAFF.

The chain joins TRBV5-1 to TRBJ2-7; 11 bases map to TRBD2. This CDR3 has 15 residues. Per the germline V gene, CDR1 is SGHRS and CDR2 is YFSETQ. J was trimmed by 2 bases and V by 3 bases; bases with no gene match: 4. Here the CDR3 reads CASSSGTSGPYEQYF. The CDR3 coding sequence is TGCGCCAGCAGCTCCGGGACTAGCGGACCCTACGAGCAGTACTTC.

J is TRBJ1-2 and V is TRBV4-3; possible D gene TRBD1, 5 bases. From germline, CDR1 is LGHNA and CDR2 YSLEER. The V end was cut by 4 bases, the J end by 0 bases, with 12 bases between. This CDR3 is built from 15 residues. The DNA for the CDR3 is TGCGCCAGCAGCCCCATCGGAGGGGCTAACTATGGCTACACCTTC. Protein sequence: CASSPIGGANYGYTF.

This rearrangement joins TRBV5-1 to TRBJ2-7, with D tentatively TRBD2 (6 bases). CDR1 is SGHRS and CDR2 is YFSETQ in the germline V gene. The CDR3 consists of 15 residues. V lost 3 bases and J lost 0, with 13 bases in between. The CDR3 nucleotides read TGCGCCAGCAGCTCCGGCGGGACGGGCTCCTACGAGCAGTACTTC. Translating it yields CASSSGGTGSYEQYF.

The J gene is TRBJ1-2, the V gene TRBV9; 8 bases line up with TRBD1. The CDR3 totals 16 residues. The ends lost 0 bases at V and 0 bases at J; junction bases unmatched: 4. Germline V lookup: CDR1 SGDLS, CDR2 YYNGEE. The CDR3 is CASSVGKQGANYGYTF. In nucleotides, the CDR3 is TGTGCCAGCAGCGTAGGGAAACAGGGGGCTAACTATGGCTACACCTTC.

The chain links TRBV12-1 to TRBJ1-3. TRBV12-1 is an annotated pseudogene. This CDR3 spans 17 amino acids. The CDR3 DNA is TGTGCCAGCAGCTTTGCCCCCGAGCTCGCCTCAGGAAACACCATATATTTT. Translating it yields CASSFAPELASGNTIYF.

This clone was counted between two and nine times. The gene calls are TRBV6-5 and TRBJ2-6; possible D gene TRBD1, 5 bases. Germline lookup yields CDR1 MNHEY and CDR2 SVGAGI. The CDR3 is 13 amino acids. Trimming stripped 2 bases from V and 8 bases from J, with 7 bases between. The CDR3 reads CASSYGASNVLTF. The CDR3 nucleotides are TGTGCCAGCAGTTACGGGGCCTCCAACGTCCTGACTTTC.

The rearrangement links TRBV9 to TRBJ1-1, with D possibly matching TRBD1 (6 bases). CDR1 is SGDLS, CDR2 YYNGEE, per germline. The length of the CDR3 is 16 residues. The V end lost 4 bases, the J end lost 2 bases, and 18 bases lay between the germline ends. This CDR3 reads CASSPHSPRGNTEAFF. The CDR3 nucleotides are TGTGCCAGCAGCCCCCACTCTCCCAGGGGCAACACTGAAGCTTTCTTT.

This chain uses TRBV7-8 with TRBJ2-5, with a possible D match to TRBD2 (6 bases). The CDR3 loop spans 13 amino acids. Trimming stripped 2 bases from V and 4 bases from J, with 8 bases between. Germline lookup yields CDR1 SGHVS and CDR2 FQNEAQ. DNA of the CDR3: TGTGCCAGCAGCTTACGGGAGCGAGAGACCCAGTACTTC. It specifies CASSLRERETQYF.

The chain is built from TRBV9 and TRBJ1-2, with D possibly TRBD1 on 6 matching bases. Germline CDR1 reads SGDLS; CDR2 reads YYNGEE. The CDR3 length is 15 residues. The V gene lost 1 base and the J gene lost 0 bases, with 10 bases spanning the gap. The CDR3 nucleotides read TGTGCCAGCAGCGTATTCGGGGACACTAACTATGGCTACACCTTC. Residues: CASSVFGDTNYGYTF.

The rearrangement uses TRBV28 and TRBJ2-7; D is possibly TRBD1 (6 bases). V was clipped by 10 bases and J by 7 bases, with 26 bases between them. CDR1 is MDHEN and CDR2 is SYDVKM in the germline V gene. The CDR3 extends over 15 amino acids. CDR3 DNA sequence: TGTGCCAAGTCACTCCAGGACAGTCTTCTTTGGGAGCAGTACTTC. Translating it yields CAKSLQDSLLWEQYF.

This rearrangement joins TRBV5-5 to TRBJ2-6; a weak D match, TRBD1 (5 bases). The CDR3 runs to 17 residues. V was trimmed by 4 bases and J by 0 bases, leaving 14 bases between them. Germline V gene lookup returns CDR1 SGHKS and CDR2 YYEKEE (reference sequence). The DNA of the CDR3 is TGTGCCAGCAGCGTTGCAGGGCCCATCTCTGGGGCCAACGTCCTGACTTTC. It translates to CASSVAGPISGANVLTF.